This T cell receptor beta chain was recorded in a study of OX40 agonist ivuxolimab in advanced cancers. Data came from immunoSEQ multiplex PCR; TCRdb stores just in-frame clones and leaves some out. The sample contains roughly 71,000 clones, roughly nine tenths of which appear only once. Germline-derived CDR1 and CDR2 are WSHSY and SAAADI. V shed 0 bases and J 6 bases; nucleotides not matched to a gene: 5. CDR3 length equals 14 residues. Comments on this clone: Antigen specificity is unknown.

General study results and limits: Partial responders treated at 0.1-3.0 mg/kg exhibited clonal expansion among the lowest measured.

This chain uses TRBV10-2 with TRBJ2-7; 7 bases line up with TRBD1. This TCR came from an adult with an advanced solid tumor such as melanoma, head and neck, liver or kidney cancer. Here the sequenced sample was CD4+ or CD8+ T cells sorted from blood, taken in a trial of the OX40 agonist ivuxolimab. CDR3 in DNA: TGCGCCAGCAGTGAGTCGAGACAGGGTCTCGAGCAGTACTTC. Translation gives CASSESRQGLEQYF.